The 16 T cell receptor beta chains listed next were all sequenced from one sample in a study of blood T cell repertoires in COVID-19. The method was immunoSEQ multiplex PCR; TCRdb's version includes in-frame clones alone and lacks a portion of them. This sample has 150,000 to 200,000 clones; approximately 81% occur once, and the top ten carry about 8%. The sample taken for sequencing was PBMCs or T cells enriched from blood (not recorded which). All receptors come from a woman aged 50 to 65 who had recovered from COVID-19.

The gene calls are TRBV3-1 (or the pseudogene TRBV3-2) and TRBJ2-4, with D possibly matching TRBD1 (5 bases). The germline V gene has CDR1 LGHDT and CDR2 YNNKEL (reference sequence). The CDR3 totals 14 residues. V was shortened by 3 bases and J by 0 bases, with 6 bases between the two germline ends. CDR3 bases: TGTGCCAGCAGCCAGACAGTAGCCAAAAACATTCAGTACTTC. Encoded protein: CASSQTVAKNIQYF.

This CDR3 reads CASKFFSGKETQYF. CDR3 coding DNA: TGTGCCAGCAAGTTTTTCTCGGGAAAGGAGACCCAGTACTTC. This chain links TRBV7-2 with TRBJ2-5, with D possibly matching TRBD2 (5 bases). The CDR3 is 14 amino acids. In germline, CDR1 is SGHTA, CDR2 FQGNSA. V was shortened by 7 bases and J by 5 bases, with 17 bases between the two germline ends.

This chain uses TRBV7-2 with TRBJ1-2, with 7 bases identical to TRBD1. Germline lookup yields CDR1 SGHTA and CDR2 FQGNSA. Trimming at V came to 5 bases and at J to 7 bases, leaving 16 bases not matched to a gene. CDR3 length: 16 residues. The CDR3 DNA is TGTGCCAGCAGCCCGGGACAGCTTATCGGGCGGGGTGGCTACACCTTC. Protein sequence: CASSPGQLIGRGGYTF.

The chain employs TRBV9 and TRBJ2-3; 9 bases line up with TRBD1. V lost 3 bases to trimming and J lost 6 bases; unmatched junction nucleotides: 11. Germline loops: CDR1 SGDLS, CDR2 YYNGEE. This CDR3 is 16 amino acids long. CDR3 sequence: CASSAPGTGHGDTQYF. CDR3 DNA sequence: TGTGCCAGCAGCGCCCCCGGGACAGGGCACGGCGATACGCAGTATTTT. Together with reference TRBV9 and TRBJ2-3, the CDR3 gives the full variable domain: DSGVTQTPKHLITATGQRVTLRCSPRSGDLSVYWYQQSLDQGLQFLIQYYNGEERAKGNILERFSAQQFPDLHSELNLSSLELGDSALYFCASSAPGTGHGDTQYFGPGTRLTVL.

This clone turned up a few times. The rearrangement links TRBV18 to TRBJ1-3; no clear D. In germline, CDR1 is KGHSH, CDR2 LQKENI. With 1 base removed from V and 2 bases from J, the gap between germline ends came to 9 bases. The CDR3 is 15 amino acids. CDR3 region: CASSPQRGAGNTIYF. The CDR3 bases are TGTGCCAGCTCACCACAGCGAGGCGCTGGAAACACCATATATTTT.

The rearrangement uses TRBV27 and TRBJ2-5; D may be TRBD1 (7 bases). The CDR3 has 15 amino acids. V was trimmed by 6 bases and J by 3 bases, leaving 17 bases between them. In germline, CDR1 is MNHEY, CDR2 SMNVEV (reference sequence). CDR3 sequence reads: CASSRGLTGEETQYF. The DNA for the CDR3 is TGTGCCAGCAGCCGGGGACTTACAGGGGAAGAGACCCAGTACTTC.

The J gene is TRBJ2-1, the V gene TRBV10-3; TRBD2 matches at 8 bases. V lost 10 bases to trimming and J lost 3 bases; unmatched junction nucleotides: 5. The CDR3 totals 13 residues. Germline assignment: CDR1 ENHRY and CDR2 SYGVKD. Here the CDR3 DNA reads TGTGCCAGCGACGGGGGGGGCTACAATGAGCAGTTCTTC. Protein product: CASDGGGYNEQFF.

This chain connects TRBV5-1 to TRBJ1-5; unclear D gene. This CDR3 is built from 13 residues. Trimming shortened V by 0 bases and J by 5 bases, and 6 bases separated the two germline ends. Germline V CDR1 and CDR2: SGHRS, YFSETQ. CDR3 sequence: CASSLGPDQPQHF. The CDR3 nucleotides are TGCGCCAGCAGCTTGGGGCCCGATCAGCCCCAGCATTTT.

This clone has just one count. The rearrangement links TRBV7-2 to TRBJ2-2, with 13 bases matching TRBD2. The CDR3 is 15 amino acids. Germline V CDR1 and CDR2: SGHTA, FQGNSA. Trimming took 4 bases from V and 7 from J; bases not matched to a gene: 3. The CDR3 DNA is TGTGCCAGCAGCTCGGGACTAGCGGGATACGGGGAGCTGTTTTTT. It translates to CASSSGLAGYGELFF.

The chain combines TRBV2 with TRBJ2-3, with a possible D match to TRBD1 (6 bases). Germline-derived CDR1 and CDR2 are SNHLY and FYNNEI. The CDR3 is made up of 14 amino acids. Trimming took 6 bases from V and 5 from J, leaving 15 bases between them. CDR3 nucleotides: TGTGCCAGCAGCGGACAGATCGAGGGAGATACGCAGTATTTT. It codes for CASSGQIEGDTQYF. Full variable domain (rest looked up from reference TRBV2 and TRBJ2-3): EPEVTQTPSHQVTQMGQEVILRCVPISNHLYFYWYRQILGQKVEFLVSFYNNEISEKSEIFDDQFSVERPDGSNFTLKIRSTKLEDSAMYFCASSGQIEGDTQYFGPGTRLTVL.

This chain links TRBV2 with TRBJ2-7, with a possible D match to TRBD1 (5 bases). The CDR3 is made up of 15 amino acids. Between the trimmed V and J ends, which lost 6 bases and 1 base, there was a span of 16 bases. Germline lookup yields CDR1 SNHLY and CDR2 FYNNEI. The CDR3, as DNA: TGTGCCAGCAGACAGGCGCAGGGTCCATCCTACGAGCAGTACTTC. It specifies CASRQAQGPSYEQYF.

This rearrangement joins TRBV18 to TRBJ2-1, with 13 bases lining up with TRBD2. CDR1 KGHSH and CDR2 LQKENI come from the germline V gene. Trimming cost V 2 bases and J 8 bases; bases outside gene matches: 12. The CDR3 totals 18 residues. CDR3 residues: CASSPYVYGTSGVHEQFF. The CDR3 DNA reads TGTGCCAGCTCACCATATGTGTACGGGACTAGCGGGGTTCATGAGCAGTTCTTC.

The rearrangement uses TRBV5-4 and TRBJ2-5; 7 bases map to TRBD1. CDR1 is SGHNT and CDR2 is YYREEE in the germline V gene (reference sequence). This CDR3 spans 17 amino acids. V lost 2 bases and J lost 2; bases outside the gene matches: 12. The CDR3 region is CASSFGENRGLQETQYF. The CDR3, as DNA: TGTGCCAGCAGCTTCGGGGAAAACAGGGGCCTTCAAGAGACCCAGTACTTC.

The chain joins TRBV4-2 to TRBJ2-2, with D possibly being TRBD1 (6 bases). Germline V CDR1 and CDR2: LGHNA, YNFKEQ. The V end lost 0 bases, the J end lost 4 bases, and 12 bases lay between the germline ends. The CDR3 runs 16 residues. In DNA, the CDR3 is TGTGCCAGCAGCCAAGACAGGGGCCTTAGCACCGGGGAGCTGTTTTTT. It codes for CASSQDRGLSTGELFF.

The CDR3 region has the DNA TGCGCCAGCAGCTGGACGACAGGGGGTGGCACTGAAGCTTTCTTT. This sequence encodes CASSWTTGGGTEAFF. This chain uses TRBV5-1 with TRBJ1-1, with TRBD1 matching 9 bases. The CDR3 is 15 amino acids. Germline V CDR1 and CDR2: SGHRS, YFSETQ. V lost 3 bases, J lost 4 bases, and 7 bases stayed unmatched.

V gene TRBV28 combines with J gene TRBJ2-1; 13 bases map to TRBD2. Germline V gene lookup returns CDR1 MDHEN and CDR2 SYDVKM. This CDR3 contains 16 residues. J lost 8 bases, V lost 5 bases, and 9 bases had no gene match. CDR3 loop: CASSSRTSGSVDEQFF. The CDR3 DNA reads as TGTGCCAGCAGTAGCCGGACTAGCGGGAGTGTGGATGAGCAGTTCTTC.